This T cell receptor (beta chain) was captured by sequencing in a study of shared clonotypes between healthy human individuals. Using immunoSEQ multiplex PCR, the repertoire was profiled, and TCRdb retains in-frame clones only, with some absent. This table has over a million clones, around 76% appearing once. V was pared by 4 bases and J by 0 bases, with 16 bases between. The CDR3 sequence is 16 residues long. The germline V gene has CDR1 GTSNPN and CDR2 SVGIG (reference sequence). This chain joins TRBV30 and TRBJ1-3; D perhaps matches TRBD1 (5 bases). This receptor was taken from a man aged 18 to 30 in good health. The specimen was memory CD4+ T cells sorted from blood. Subset given: CD45RA-negative fraction. CDR3 in DNA: TGTGCCTGGAACCTCGGGGGAGGGAGCTCTGGAAACACCATATATTTT. Protein product: CAWNLGGGSSGNTIYF.